The 9 T cell receptor beta chains given below trace back to one sample, sequenced in a study of multiple sclerosis patients with progressive multifocal leukoencephalopathy. The table came from immunoSEQ multiplex PCR; TCRdb's copy has only in-frame clones and leaves some out. The table lists under 30,000 clones, around 92% of them singletons. The time point was: about 6 months of natalizumab therapy. The material sequenced was PBMCs, taken from a patient treated with natalizumab. These receptors originate from a human donor with multiple sclerosis.

V usage is TRBV28 and J usage is TRBJ2-3; D remains ambiguous. The CDR3 is 15 amino acids. The V end was cut by 2 bases, the J end by 3 bases, with 12 bases between. CDR1 and CDR2 (germline): MDHEN, SYDVKM. This CDR3 reads CASSLVMASTDTQYF. For the CDR3, the DNA is TGTGCCAGCAGTTTAGTAATGGCGTCTACAGATACGCAGTATTTT.

The chain has TRBV28 and TRBJ1-2; TRBD1 matches at 7 bases. This CDR3 has 14 amino acids. Germline-derived CDR1 and CDR2 are MDHEN and SYDVKM. With V trimmed by 4 bases and J by 6 bases, 8 bases remained unmatched. The CDR3 bases are TGTGCCAGCAGTTCCCCGACAGGGATCCATGGCTACACCTTC. Protein product: CASSSPTGIHGYTF.

CDR3 residues: CASSLAHPYEQYF. The DNA for the CDR3 is TGTGCCAGCAGCTTAGCGCACCCCTACGAGCAGTACTTC. J is TRBJ2-7 and V is TRBV7-9; unclear D gene. The CDR3 covers 13 residues. Trimming took off 0 bases at V and 2 bases at J, with 5 bases between the two ends. CDR1 SEHNR and CDR2 FQNEAQ come from the germline V gene (reference sequence).

V and J are TRBV6-5 and TRBJ2-5; TRBD2 is a possible D gene (6 bases). CDR3 length: 12 amino acids. Germline V gene sequence: CDR1 MNHEY, CDR2 SVGAGI. Trimming stripped 4 bases from V and 10 bases from J, with 13 bases between. The CDR3 DNA reads TGTGCCAGCAGTTCCCGGGCCGGGGGCCAGTACTTC. It codes for CASSSRAGGQYF.

The V and J genes are TRBV6-5 and TRBJ2-7; the D gene is possibly TRBD2 (6 bases). V was clipped by 6 bases and J by 3 bases, with 15 bases between them. The length of the CDR3 is 14 residues. CDR1 and CDR2 (germline): MNHEY, SVGAGI. This CDR3 reads CASRLGRNGYEQYF. CDR3 sequence (DNA): TGTGCCAGCAGACTTGGGAGGAACGGCTACGAGCAGTACTTC.

The chain couples TRBV6-5 to TRBJ2-4, with 14 bases identical to TRBD2. Trimming cost V 6 bases and J 8 bases; bases outside gene matches: 6. CDR1 is MNHEY, CDR2 SVGAGI, per germline. This CDR3 has 15 amino acids. The CDR3, as DNA: TGTGCCAGCAGGAGACTAGCGGGAGGGCCGGACATTCAGTACTTC. It codes for CASRRLAGGPDIQYF.

This chain links TRBV27 with TRBJ1-2; 7 positions match TRBD1. The CDR3 runs to 17 residues. The J segment lost 4 bases and the V segment lost 5 bases, leaving 16 bases of the junction unmatched. Germline V CDR1 and CDR2: MNHEY, SMNVEV (reference sequence). CDR3: CASSAKGTDKVGYGYTF. The CDR3 bases are TGTGCCAGCAGTGCCAAAGGGACAGACAAAGTAGGCTATGGCTACACCTTC.

The chain links TRBV5-8 to TRBJ2-6; 7 nucleotides line up with TRBD1. The J segment lost 4 bases and the V segment lost 3 bases, leaving 13 bases of the junction unmatched. The CDR3 spans 18 residues. Germline CDR1 reads SGHTS; CDR2 reads YDEGEE. CDR3 in amino acids: CASSSRDRVPRGANVLTF. As DNA, the CDR3 is TGTGCCAGCAGCTCACGCGACAGGGTACCAAGGGGGGCCAACGTCCTGACTTTC.

The chain uses TRBV5-1 and TRBJ2-7; 10 bases are a match to TRBD1. Germline CDR1 SGHRS, CDR2 YFSETQ. This CDR3 comprises 15 residues. Trimming cost V 0 bases and J 4 bases; bases outside gene matches: 4. CDR3 bases: TGCGCCAGCAGCTTGGGGGACAGGGGAAGGTACGAGCAGTACTTC. Protein product: CASSLGDRGRYEQYF.